This T cell receptor (beta chain) is from a study of blood T cell repertoires in COVID-19. Categorization into cohorts depended on clinical history that participants reported. In the original processing: Reference gene primers were amplified, and this amplification served to estimate nucleated cell counts. Data came from immunoSEQ multiplex PCR; TCRdb stores just in-frame clones and leaves some out. Clone size and the V and J calls come from that table; the DNA yielded D and trimming. The sample lists 120,000 to 150,000 clones; roughly 81% were seen once. The TCR originated in a woman aged 45-59 years with acute COVID-19. Sequenced sample: PBMCs or T cells enriched from blood (not recorded which).

The CDR3 loop is CASSYGLSGSGNNEQFF. DNA for the CDR3: TGTGCCAGCAGTTATGGGCTGTCTGGTAGCGGGAACAATGAGCAGTTCTTC. V gene TRBV28 combines with J gene TRBJ2-1, with TRBD2 identical over 8 bases. Germline CDR1 is MDHEN and CDR2 is SYDVKM. The CDR3 has 17 residues. Unmatched junction bases numbered 13, after V lost 4 bases and J lost 5 bases.